This TCR beta chain comes out of a study of shared clonotypes between healthy human individuals. Study details: Three plates each covered CD4 naive and memory; CD8 naive two, CD8 memory one. Study-level findings and limits: Sorted-subset sequencing, rarefaction showed, was incomplete despite large depth. Read depth was anticipated to influence clonotype sharing among donors.

On this clone: What it recognizes is unknown.

Assay: immunoSEQ multiplex PCR; the TCRdb copy retains only in-frame clones and omits some. The sample holds around 580,000 clones, 95% to 98% seen once. Naive-designated CD8 cells lacked CD45RO, were positively enriched for CCR7, and omitted terminally differentiated effector memory CD45RA+ cells. The CDR3 runs 14 residues. The junction had 5 bases not matched to a gene; V was cut back by 5 bases and J by 2 bases. CDR1 is MNHEY and CDR2 is SMNVEV in the germline V gene (reference sequence). Sequencing used naive CD8+ T cells sorted from blood. The TCR was taken from a man between 25 and 39 years old in good health. The chain links TRBV27 to TRBJ1-1, with 7 bases aligning to TRBD1. The CDR3 is CASSIRGLNTEAFF. As DNA, the CDR3 is TGTGCCAGCAGTATCAGGGGGTTAAACACTGAAGCTTTCTTT.